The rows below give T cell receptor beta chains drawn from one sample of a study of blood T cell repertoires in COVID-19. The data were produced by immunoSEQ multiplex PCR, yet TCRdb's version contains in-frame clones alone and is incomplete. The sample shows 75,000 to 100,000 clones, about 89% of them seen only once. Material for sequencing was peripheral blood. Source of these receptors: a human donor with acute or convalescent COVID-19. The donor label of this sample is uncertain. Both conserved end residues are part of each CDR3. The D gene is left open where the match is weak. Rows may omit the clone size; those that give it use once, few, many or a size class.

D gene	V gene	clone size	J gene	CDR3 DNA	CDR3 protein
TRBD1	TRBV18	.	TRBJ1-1	TGTGCCAGCTCACCCCCTGGGACAGGCGAAGCTTTCTTT	CASSPPGTGEAFF
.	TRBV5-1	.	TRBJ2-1	TGCGCCAGCAGCCGCCGGCAGAGGATGGATGAGCAGTTCTTC	CASSRRQRMDEQFF
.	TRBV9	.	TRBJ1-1	TGTGCCAGCAGCATAGCGGGGGGGAACACTGAAGCTTTCTTT	CASSIAGGNTEAFF
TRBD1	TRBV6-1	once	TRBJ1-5	TGTGCCAGCAGTGACCCTTCCCAGGGGGCTCATCAGCCCCAGCATTTT	CASSDPSQGAHQPQHF
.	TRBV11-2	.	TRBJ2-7	TGTGCCAGCAGCTTAGTGGTCCGCAGGGCCAGCTCCTACGAGCAGTACTTC	CASSLVVRRASSYEQYF
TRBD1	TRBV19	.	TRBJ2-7	TGTGCCAGTAGGGGACAGGGGGCTGGGCACGAGCAGTACTTC	CASRGQGAGHEQYF
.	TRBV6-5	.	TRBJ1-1	TGTGCCAGCAGTTACCCGGGGGGGCCGAACACTGAAGCTTTCTTT	CASSYPGGPNTEAFF
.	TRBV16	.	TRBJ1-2	TGTGCCAGCAGCCAATCTCTCTGGGGGCTTGGTGGCTACACCTTC	CASSQSLWGLGGYTF
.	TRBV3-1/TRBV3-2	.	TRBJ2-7	TGTGCCAGCAGCCAGAACATGCTAGCCTACGAGCAGTACTTC	CASSQNMLAYEQYF
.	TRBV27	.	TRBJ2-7	TGTGCCAGCAGTTTAAAGGGGAACTACGAGCAGTACTTC	CASSLKGNYEQYF
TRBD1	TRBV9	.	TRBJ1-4	TGTGCCAGCAGCGCACGAACGGGACAGGGTAATGAAAAACTGTTTTTT	CASSARTGQGNEKLFF
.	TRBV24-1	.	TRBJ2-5	TGTGCCACCAGTGGTTCAGGTCCCCAAGAGACCCAGTACTTC	CATSGSGPQETQYF
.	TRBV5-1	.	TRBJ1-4	TGCGCCAGCAGCTTGACAGCAACTAATGAAAAACTGTTTTTT	CASSLTATNEKLFF